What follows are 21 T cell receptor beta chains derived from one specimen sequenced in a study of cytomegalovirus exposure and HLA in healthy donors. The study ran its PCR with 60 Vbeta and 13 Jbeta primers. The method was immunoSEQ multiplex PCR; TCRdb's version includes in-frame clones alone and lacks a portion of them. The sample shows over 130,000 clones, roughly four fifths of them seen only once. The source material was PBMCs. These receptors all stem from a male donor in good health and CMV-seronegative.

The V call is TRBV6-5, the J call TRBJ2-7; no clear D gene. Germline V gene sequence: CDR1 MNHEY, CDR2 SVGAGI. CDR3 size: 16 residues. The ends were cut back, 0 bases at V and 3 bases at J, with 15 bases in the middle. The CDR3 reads CASSYSEPGSFYEQYF. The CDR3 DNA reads TGTGCCAGCAGTTACTCGGAACCAGGCAGCTTCTACGAGCAGTACTTC.

Here the CDR3 reads CASSSPGGTSVTGEQFF. Here the CDR3 DNA reads TGTGCCAGCAGCTCCCCCGGCGGGACTAGCGTAACGGGAGAGCAGTTCTTC. V is TRBV9 and J is TRBJ2-1; 10 bases agree with TRBD2. Germline V gene data show CDR1 as SGDLS and CDR2 as YYNGEE. V lost 4 bases and J lost 10; bases outside the gene matches: 17. This CDR3 has 17 amino acids.

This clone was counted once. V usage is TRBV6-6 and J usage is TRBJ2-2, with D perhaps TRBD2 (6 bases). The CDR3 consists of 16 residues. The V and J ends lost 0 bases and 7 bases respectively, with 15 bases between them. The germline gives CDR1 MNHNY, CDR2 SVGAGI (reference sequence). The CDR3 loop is CASSYSMGLQGGELFF. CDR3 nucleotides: TGTGCCAGCAGTTACTCCATGGGACTCCAGGGCGGGGAGCTGTTTTTT.

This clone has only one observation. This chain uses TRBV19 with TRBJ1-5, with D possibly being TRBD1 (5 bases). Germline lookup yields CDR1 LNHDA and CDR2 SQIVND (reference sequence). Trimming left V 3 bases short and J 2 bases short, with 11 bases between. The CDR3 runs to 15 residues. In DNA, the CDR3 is TGTGCCAGTAGTATCGGGGGTGTGGGCAATCAGCCCCAGCATTTT. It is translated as CASSIGGVGNQPQHF.

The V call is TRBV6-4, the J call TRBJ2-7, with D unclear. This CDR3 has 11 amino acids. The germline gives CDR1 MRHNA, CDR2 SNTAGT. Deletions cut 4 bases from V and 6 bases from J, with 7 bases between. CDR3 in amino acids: CASSVPGEQYF. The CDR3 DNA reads TGTGCCAGCAGTGTCCCGGGCGAGCAGTACTTC.

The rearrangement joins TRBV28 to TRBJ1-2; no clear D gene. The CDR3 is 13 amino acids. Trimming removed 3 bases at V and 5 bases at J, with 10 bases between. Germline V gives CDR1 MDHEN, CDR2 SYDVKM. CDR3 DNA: TGTGCCAGCAGTTTTAGGATGACTTATGGCTACACCTTC. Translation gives CASSFRMTYGYTF.

The CDR3 loop is CASSPRDREPYEQYF. The DNA of the CDR3 is TGTGCCAGCTCACCGAGGGACAGGGAACCCTACGAGCAGTACTTC. The rearrangement links TRBV18 to TRBJ2-7, with 9 bases identical to TRBD1. There are 15 residues in the CDR3. Germline lookup yields CDR1 KGHSH and CDR2 LQKENI. With V trimmed by 3 bases and J by 2 bases, 5 bases remained unmatched.

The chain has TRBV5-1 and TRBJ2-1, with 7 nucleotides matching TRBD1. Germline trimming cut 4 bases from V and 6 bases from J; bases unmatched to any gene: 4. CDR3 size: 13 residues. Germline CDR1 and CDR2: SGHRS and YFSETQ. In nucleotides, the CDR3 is TGCGCCAGCAGCGTAACAGGGGTCAATGAGCAGTTCTTC. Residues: CASSVTGVNEQFF. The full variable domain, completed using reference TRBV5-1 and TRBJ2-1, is KAGVTQTPRYLIKTRGQQVTLSCSPISGHRSVSWYQQTPGQGLQFLFEYFSETQRNKGNFPGRFSGRQFSNSRSEMNVSTLELGDSALYLCASSVTGVNEQFFGPGTRLTVL.

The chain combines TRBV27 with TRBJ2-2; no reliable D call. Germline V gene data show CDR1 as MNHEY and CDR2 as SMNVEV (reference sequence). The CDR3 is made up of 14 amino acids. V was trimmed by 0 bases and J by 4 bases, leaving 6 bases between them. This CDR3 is CASSLSTGTGELFF. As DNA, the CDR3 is TGTGCCAGCAGTTTATCGACGGGCACCGGGGAGCTGTTTTTT.

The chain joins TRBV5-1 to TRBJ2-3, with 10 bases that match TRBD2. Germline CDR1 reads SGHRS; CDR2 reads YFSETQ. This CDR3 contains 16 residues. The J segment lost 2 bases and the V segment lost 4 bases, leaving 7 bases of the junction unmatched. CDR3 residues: CASSPGTSESTDTQYF. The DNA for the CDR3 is TGCGCCAGCAGCCCCGGGACTAGCGAGTCCACAGATACGCAGTATTTT.

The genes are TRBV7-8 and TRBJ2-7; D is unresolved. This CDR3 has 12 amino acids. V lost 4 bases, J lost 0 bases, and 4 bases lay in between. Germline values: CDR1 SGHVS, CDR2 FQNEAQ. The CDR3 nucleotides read TGTGCCAGCAGCTCCTCCTCCTACGAGCAGTACTTC. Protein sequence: CASSSSSYEQYF.

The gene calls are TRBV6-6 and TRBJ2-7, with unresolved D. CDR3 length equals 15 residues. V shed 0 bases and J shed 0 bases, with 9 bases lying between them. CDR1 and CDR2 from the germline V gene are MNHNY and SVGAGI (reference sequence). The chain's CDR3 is CASSYSQAASYEQYF. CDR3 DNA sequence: TGTGCCAGCAGTTACTCGCAGGCTGCCTCCTACGAGCAGTACTTC.

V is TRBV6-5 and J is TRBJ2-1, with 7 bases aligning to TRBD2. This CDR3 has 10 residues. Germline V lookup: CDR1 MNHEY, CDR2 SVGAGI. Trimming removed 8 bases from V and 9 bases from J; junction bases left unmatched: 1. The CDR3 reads CASGGGEQFF. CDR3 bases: TGTGCCAGCGGGGGGGGTGAGCAGTTCTTC.

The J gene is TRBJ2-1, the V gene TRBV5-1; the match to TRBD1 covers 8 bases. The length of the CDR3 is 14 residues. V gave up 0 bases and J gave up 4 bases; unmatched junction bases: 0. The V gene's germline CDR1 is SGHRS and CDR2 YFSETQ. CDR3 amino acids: CASSLGQGYNEQFF. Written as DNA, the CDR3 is TGCGCCAGCAGCTTGGGACAGGGGTACAATGAGCAGTTCTTC.

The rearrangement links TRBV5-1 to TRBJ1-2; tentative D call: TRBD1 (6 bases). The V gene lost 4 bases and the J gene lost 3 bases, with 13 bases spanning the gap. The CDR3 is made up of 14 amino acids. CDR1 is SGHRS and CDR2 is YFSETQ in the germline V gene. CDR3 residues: CASSPGGRDYGYTF. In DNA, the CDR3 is TGCGCCAGCAGCCCGGGGGGCCGCGACTATGGCTACACCTTC.

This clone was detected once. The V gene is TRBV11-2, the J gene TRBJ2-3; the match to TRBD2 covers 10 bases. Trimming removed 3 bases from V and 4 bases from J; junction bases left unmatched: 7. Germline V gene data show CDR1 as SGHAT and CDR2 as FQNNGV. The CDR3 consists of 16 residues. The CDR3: CASSLVLAGVPDTQYF. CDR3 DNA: TGTGCCAGCAGCTTGGTCCTAGCGGGAGTACCAGATACGCAGTATTTT.

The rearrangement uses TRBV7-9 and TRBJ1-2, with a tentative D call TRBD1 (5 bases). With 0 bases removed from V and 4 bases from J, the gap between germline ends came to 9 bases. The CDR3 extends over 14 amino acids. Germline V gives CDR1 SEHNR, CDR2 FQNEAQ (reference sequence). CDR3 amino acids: CASSLAQGPYGYTF. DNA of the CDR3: TGTGCCAGCAGCTTAGCGCAGGGCCCCTATGGCTACACCTTC.

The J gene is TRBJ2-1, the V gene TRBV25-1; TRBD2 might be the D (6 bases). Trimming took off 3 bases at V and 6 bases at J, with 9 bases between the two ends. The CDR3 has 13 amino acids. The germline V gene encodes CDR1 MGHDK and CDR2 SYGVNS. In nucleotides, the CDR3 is TGTGCCAGCAGTGACCTGGGGGGCAATGAGCAGTTCTTC. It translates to CASSDLGGNEQFF.

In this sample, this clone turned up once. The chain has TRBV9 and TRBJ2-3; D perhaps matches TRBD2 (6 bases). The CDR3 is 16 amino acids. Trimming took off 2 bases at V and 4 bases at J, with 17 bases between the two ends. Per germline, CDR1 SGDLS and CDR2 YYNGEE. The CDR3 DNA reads TGTGCCAGCAGCGTCCTGGGGGGATCTTTCCCAGATACGCAGTATTTT. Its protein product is CASSVLGGSFPDTQYF.

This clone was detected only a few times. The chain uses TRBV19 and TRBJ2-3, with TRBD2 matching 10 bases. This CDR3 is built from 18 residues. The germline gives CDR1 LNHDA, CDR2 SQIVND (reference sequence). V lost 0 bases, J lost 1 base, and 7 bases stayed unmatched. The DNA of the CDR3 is TGTGCCAGTAGTATAGATGGACCTCTAGCGGGAGGCACAGATACGCAGTATTTT. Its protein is CASSIDGPLAGGTDTQYF. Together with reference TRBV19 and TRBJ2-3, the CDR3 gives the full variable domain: DGGITQSPKYLFRKEGQNVTLSCEQNLNHDAMYWYRQDPGQGLRLIYYSQIVNDFQKGDIAEGYSVSREKKESFPLTVTSAQKNPTAFYLCASSIDGPLAGGTDTQYFGPGTRLTVL.

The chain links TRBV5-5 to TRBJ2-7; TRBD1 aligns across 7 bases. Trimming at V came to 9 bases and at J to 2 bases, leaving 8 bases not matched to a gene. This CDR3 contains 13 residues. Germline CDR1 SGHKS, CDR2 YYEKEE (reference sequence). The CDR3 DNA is TGTGCCACCAAGACAGGGAATACCTACGAGCAGTACTTC. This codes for CATKTGNTYEQYF.